Each of the 3 T cell receptor beta chains below was sequenced from the same sample in a study of naive and memory T cell subsets. The beta constant-region primer was an equimolar mix of two oligonucleotides covering TRBC1 and TRBC2. TCRdb redid the calling of the UMI-ligation and nested PCR reads with MiXCR, one entry per CDR3 protein. The table lists 89,000 or so distinct CDR3 sequences, roughly 13% of them singletons. The sequencing input was central memory CD4+ T cells from blood. These receptors were taken from a human donor in good health.

A few counts support this clonotype. This rearrangement joins TRBV7-9 to TRBJ1-4; TRBD1 is a possible D gene (6 bases). Germline lookup yields CDR1 SEHNR and CDR2 FQNEAQ (reference sequence). This CDR3 has 14 residues. With 4 bases removed from V and 4 bases from J, the gap between germline ends came to 10 bases. For the CDR3, the DNA is TGTGCCAGCAGCTACCGACAGGATAATGAAAAACTGTTTTTT. Its protein product is CASSYRQDNEKLFF.

This clonotype was seen at least ten times. This chain links TRBV10-3 with TRBJ2-2; no definite D call. CDR3 length: 12 residues. The germline CDR1 and CDR2 sequences are ENHRY and SYGVKD. Trimming pared 10 bases from V and 4 bases from J, leaving 10 bases between. The CDR3 reads CATSPLTGELFF. The CDR3 DNA is TGTGCCACCTCCCCCCTCACCGGGGAGCTGTTTTTT.

This clonotype was counted a few times. The chain uses TRBV7-6 and TRBJ2-5, with D perhaps TRBD2 (6 bases). Trimming pared 3 bases from V and 2 bases from J, leaving 13 bases between. Looked up from germline, CDR1 is SGHVS and CDR2 is FNYEAQ. The CDR3 runs to 15 residues. The CDR3 loop is CASSFGGTGQETQYF. The CDR3 coding sequence is TGTGCCAGCAGCTTTGGAGGGACGGGTCAAGAGACCCAGTACTTC.